The 3 T cell receptor beta chains below all came from one sample that was sequenced in a study of monozygotic twins with inflammatory bowel disease. TCRdb derives one entry per CDR3 protein from the 5' RACE reads, leaving out DNA. Across about 110,000 distinct CDR3 sequences, the top ten clones capture approximately 13% of the sample. Sequenced input: blood. The source is a human donor with ulcerative colitis or Crohn's disease, or a healthy co-twin of an affected twin (not recorded which).

The rearrangement links TRBV20-1 to TRBJ1-3; the TRBD1 assignment by TCRdb is unverifiable without DNA. The CDR3 is 13 amino acids. The germline V gene has CDR1 DFQATT and CDR2 SNEGSKA (reference sequence). CDR3 in amino acids: CSALTGVGNTIYF.

The rearrangement uses TRBV28 and TRBJ2-7; TCRdb's D gene call, TRBD1, goes unchecked for lack of DNA. The CDR3 covers 12 residues. Germline V CDR1 and CDR2: MDHEN, SYDVKM. The CDR3 sequence: CASTTGNYEQYF.

The chain has TRBV20-1 and TRBJ2-5; TCRdb designates TRBD2, a call that cannot be tested without DNA. The CDR3 covers 14 residues. CDR1 is DFQATT, CDR2 SNEGSKA, per germline (reference sequence). CDR3 region: CSARVFGGEETQYF.